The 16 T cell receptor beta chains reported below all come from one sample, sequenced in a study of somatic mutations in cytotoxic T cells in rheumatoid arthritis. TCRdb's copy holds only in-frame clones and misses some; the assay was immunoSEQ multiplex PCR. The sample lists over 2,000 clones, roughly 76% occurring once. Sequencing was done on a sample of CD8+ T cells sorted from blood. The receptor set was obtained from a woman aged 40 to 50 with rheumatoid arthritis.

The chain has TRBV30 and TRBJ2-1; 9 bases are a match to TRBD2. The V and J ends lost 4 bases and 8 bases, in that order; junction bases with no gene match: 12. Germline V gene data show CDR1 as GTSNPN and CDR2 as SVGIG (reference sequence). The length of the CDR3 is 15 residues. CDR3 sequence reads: CAWKQRGAFSHEQFF. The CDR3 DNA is TGTGCCTGGAAACAGCGGGGGGCCTTTAGCCATGAGCAGTTCTTC.

The CDR3 DNA follows: TGTGCCAGCAGTTCCGGGGCGGGGGATGGTAGTCAGCCCCAGCATTTT. This translates into CASSSGAGDGSQPQHF. The V call is TRBV27, the J call TRBJ1-5, with D perhaps TRBD1 (5 bases). Trimming removed 4 bases at V and 6 bases at J, with 19 bases between. Germline V gene sequence: CDR1 MNHEY, CDR2 SMNVEV (reference sequence). The CDR3 runs 16 residues.

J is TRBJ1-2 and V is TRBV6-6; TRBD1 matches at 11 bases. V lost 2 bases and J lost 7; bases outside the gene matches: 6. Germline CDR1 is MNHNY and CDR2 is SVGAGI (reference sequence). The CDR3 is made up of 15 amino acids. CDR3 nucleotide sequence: TGTGCCAGCAGTTACCCCGGACAGGGGGCCAGTGGCTACACCTTC. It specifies CASSYPGQGASGYTF.

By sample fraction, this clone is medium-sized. Here the CDR3 reads CASSELPGQGNLYEQYF. The CDR3 DNA reads as TGTGCCAGCAGTGAACTTCCAGGACAGGGCAATCTCTACGAGCAGTACTTC. The chain joins TRBV2 to TRBJ2-7; TRBD1 matches 8 bases. This CDR3 is 17 amino acids long. Trimming removed 2 bases from V and 3 bases from J; junction bases left unmatched: 12. Germline V gene data show CDR1 as SNHLY and CDR2 as FYNNEI.

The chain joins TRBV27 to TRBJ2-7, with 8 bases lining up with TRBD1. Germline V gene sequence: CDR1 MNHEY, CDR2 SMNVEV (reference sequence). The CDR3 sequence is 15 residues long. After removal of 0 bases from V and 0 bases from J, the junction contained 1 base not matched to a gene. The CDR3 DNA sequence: TGTGCCAGCAGTTTATCGACAGGGGCCTCCTACGAGCAGTACTTC. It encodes CASSLSTGASYEQYF.

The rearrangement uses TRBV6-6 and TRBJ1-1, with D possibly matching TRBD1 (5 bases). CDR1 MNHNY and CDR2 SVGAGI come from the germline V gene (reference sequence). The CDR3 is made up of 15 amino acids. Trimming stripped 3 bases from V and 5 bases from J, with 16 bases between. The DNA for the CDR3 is TGTGCCAGCAGTTATGCCCTAGGACAAGAGACTGAAGCTTTCTTT. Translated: CASSYALGQETEAFF.

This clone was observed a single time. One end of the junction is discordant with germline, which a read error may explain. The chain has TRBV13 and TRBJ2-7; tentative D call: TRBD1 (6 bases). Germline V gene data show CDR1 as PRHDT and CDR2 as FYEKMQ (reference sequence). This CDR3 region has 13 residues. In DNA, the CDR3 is TGCGCCAGCAACTCCGGGACAACCTACGAGCAGTACTTC. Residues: CASNSGTTYEQYF.

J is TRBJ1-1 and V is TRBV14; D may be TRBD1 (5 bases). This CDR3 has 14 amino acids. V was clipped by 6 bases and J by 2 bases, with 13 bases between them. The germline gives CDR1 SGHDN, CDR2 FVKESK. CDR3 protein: CASSLRGGNTEAFF. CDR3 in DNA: TGTGCCAGCAGTTTGCGGGGGGGTAACACTGAAGCTTTCTTT.

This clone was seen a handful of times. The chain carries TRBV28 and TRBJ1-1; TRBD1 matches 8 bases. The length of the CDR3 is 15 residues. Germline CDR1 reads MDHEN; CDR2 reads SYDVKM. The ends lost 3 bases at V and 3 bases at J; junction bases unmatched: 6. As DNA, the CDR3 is TGTGCCAGCAGTTTCCGACAGGACAGGGACACTGAAGCTTTCTTT. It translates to CASSFRQDRDTEAFF.

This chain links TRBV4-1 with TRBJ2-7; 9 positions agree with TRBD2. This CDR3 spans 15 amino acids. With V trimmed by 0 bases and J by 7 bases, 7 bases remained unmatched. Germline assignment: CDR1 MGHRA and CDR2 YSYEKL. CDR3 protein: CASSQDPAGGDEQYF. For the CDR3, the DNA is TGCGCCAGCAGCCAAGATCCTGCGGGGGGGGATGAGCAGTACTTC.

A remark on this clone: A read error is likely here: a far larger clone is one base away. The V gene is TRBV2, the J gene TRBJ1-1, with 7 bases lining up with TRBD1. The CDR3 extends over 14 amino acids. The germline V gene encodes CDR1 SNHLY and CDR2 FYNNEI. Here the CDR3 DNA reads TGTGCCAGCATTGAAGGGACAGAGAACACTGAAGCTTTCTTT. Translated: CASIEGTENTEAFF.

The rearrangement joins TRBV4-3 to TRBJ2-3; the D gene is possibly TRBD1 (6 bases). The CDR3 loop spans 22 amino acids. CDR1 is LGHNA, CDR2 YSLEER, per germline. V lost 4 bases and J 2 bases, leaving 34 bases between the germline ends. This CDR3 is CASSLRVRMTGLEPRDTDTQYF. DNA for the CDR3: TGCGCCAGCAGCCTTCGGGTGCGAATGACAGGACTGGAACCCCGCGACACAGATACGCAGTATTTT.

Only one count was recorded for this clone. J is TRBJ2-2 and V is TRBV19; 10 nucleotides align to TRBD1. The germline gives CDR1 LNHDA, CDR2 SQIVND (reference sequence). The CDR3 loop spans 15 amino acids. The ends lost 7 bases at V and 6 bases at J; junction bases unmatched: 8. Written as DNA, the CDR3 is TGTGCCAGTAACGACAGGGGGCGCACGTCCGGGGAGCTGTTTTTT. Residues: CASNDRGRTSGELFF.

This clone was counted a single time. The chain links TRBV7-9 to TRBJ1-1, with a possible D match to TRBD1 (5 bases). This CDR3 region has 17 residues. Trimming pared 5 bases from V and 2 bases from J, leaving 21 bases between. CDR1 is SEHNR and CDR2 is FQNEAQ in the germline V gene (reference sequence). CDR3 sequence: CASSPHGGGGGNTEAFF. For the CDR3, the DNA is TGTGCCAGCAGCCCCCATGGGGGTGGGGGAGGAAACACTGAAGCTTTCTTT.

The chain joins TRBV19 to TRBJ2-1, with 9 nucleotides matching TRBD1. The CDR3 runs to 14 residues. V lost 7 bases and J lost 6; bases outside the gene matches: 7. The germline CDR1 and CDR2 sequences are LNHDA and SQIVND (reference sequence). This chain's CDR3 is CASTWTGVPNEQFF. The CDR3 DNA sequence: TGTGCCAGTACCTGGACAGGGGTGCCCAATGAGCAGTTCTTC.

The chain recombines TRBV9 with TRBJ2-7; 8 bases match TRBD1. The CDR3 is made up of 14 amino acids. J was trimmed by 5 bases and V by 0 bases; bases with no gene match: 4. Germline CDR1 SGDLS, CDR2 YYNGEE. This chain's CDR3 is CASSVEWTGNEQYF. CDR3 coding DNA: TGTGCCAGCAGCGTAGAGTGGACAGGGAACGAGCAGTACTTC.